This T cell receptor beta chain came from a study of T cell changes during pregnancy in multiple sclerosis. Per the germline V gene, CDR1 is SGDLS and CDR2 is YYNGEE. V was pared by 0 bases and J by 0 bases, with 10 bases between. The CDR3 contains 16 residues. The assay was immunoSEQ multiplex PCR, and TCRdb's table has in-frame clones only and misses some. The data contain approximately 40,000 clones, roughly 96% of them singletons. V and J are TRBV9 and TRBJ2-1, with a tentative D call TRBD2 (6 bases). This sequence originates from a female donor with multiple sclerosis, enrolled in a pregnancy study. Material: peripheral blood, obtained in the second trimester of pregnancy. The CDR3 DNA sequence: TGTGCCAGCAGCGTAGCAGGAGGGAGCTCCTACAATGAGCAGTTCTTC. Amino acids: CASSVAGGSSYNEQFF.